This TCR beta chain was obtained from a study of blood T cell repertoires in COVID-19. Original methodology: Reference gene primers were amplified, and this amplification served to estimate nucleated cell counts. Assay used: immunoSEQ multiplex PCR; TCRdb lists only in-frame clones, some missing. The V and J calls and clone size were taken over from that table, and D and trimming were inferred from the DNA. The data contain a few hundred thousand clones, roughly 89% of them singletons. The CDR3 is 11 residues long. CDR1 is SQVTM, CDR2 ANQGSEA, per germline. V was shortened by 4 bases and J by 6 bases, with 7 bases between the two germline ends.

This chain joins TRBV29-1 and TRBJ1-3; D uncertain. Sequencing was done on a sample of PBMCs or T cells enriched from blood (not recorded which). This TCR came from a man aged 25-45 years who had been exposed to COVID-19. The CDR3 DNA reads TGCAGCGTTGGACAAGCAAACACCATATATTTT. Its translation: CSVGQANTIYF.